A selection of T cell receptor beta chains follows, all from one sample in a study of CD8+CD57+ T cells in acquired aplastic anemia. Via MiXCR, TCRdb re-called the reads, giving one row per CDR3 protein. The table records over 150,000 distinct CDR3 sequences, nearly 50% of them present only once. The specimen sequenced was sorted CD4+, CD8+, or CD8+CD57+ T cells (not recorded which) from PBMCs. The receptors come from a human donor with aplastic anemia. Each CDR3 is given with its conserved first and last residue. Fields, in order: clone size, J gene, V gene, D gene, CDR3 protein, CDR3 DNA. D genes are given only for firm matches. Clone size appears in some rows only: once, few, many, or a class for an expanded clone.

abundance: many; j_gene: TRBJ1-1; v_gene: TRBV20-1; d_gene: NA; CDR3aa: CSARMGGAVDTEAFF; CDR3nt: TGCAGTGCTAGAATGGGAGGGGCGGTGGACACTGAAGCTTTCTTT
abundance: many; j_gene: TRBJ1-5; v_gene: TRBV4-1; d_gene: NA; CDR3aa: CASSRQRGEPQHF; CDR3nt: TGCGCCAGCAGCCGACAGAGGGGTGAGCCCCAGCATTTT
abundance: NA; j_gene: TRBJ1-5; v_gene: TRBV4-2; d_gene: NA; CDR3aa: CASSLGAAGQPQHF; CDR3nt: TGTGCCAGCAGCTTAGGGGCAGCAGGGCAGCCCCAGCATTTT
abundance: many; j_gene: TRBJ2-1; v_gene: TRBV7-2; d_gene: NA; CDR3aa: CASTRGQRMNFEQFF; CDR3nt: TGTGCCAGCACCCGAGGACAGAGAATGAATTTTGAGCAGTTCTTC
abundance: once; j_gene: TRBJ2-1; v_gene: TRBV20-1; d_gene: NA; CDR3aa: CSAADFSYNEQFF; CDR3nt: TGCAGTGCCGCCGATTTCTCCTACAATGAGCAGTTCTTC
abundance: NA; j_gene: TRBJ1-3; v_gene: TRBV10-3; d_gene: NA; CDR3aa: CAISELGSGNTIYF; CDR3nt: TGTGCCATCAGTGAACTAGGTTCTGGAAACACCATATATTTT
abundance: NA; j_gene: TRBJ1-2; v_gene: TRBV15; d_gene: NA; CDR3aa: CATGTTNYGYTF; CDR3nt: TGTGCCACCGGCACAACTAACTATGGCTACACCTTC
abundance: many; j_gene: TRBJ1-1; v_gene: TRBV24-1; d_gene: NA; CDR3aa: CATSEGGGGNTEAFF; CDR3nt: TGTGCCACCAGTGAAGGAGGGGGGGGGAACACTGAAGCTTTCTTT
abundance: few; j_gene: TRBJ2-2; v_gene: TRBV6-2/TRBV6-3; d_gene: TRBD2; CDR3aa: CASSMGGTGAGTGELFF; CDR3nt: TGTGCCAGCAGTATGGGAGGGACCGGGGCGGGCACCGGGGAGCTGTTTTTT
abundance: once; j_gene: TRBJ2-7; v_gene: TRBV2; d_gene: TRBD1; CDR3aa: CASSVGDRGHEQYF; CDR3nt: TGTGCCAGCAGTGTTGGGGACAGGGGTCACGAGCAGTACTTC
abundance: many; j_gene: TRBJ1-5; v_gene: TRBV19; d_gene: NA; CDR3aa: CASSITGYSNQPQHF; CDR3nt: TGTGCCAGTAGTATAACAGGATATAGCAATCAGCCCCAGCATTTT
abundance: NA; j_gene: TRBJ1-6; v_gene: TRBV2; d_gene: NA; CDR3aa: CASSYGGVNSPLHF; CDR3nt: TGTGCCAGCAGTTACGGGGGGGTTAATTCACCCCTCCACTTT
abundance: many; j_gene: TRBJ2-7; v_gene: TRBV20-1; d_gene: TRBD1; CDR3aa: CSASPRTGNHGQYF; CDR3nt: TGCAGTGCTAGCCCCCGGACAGGGAACCACGGGCAGTACTTC
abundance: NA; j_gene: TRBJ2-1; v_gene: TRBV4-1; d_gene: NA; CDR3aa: CASSLDTQYEQFF; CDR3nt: TGCGCCAGCAGCCTCGATACCCAATATGAGCAGTTCTTC
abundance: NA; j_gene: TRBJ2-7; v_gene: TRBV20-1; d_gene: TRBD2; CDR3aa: CSASSAGDSYEQYF; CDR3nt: TGCAGTGCTAGTTCCGCGGGGGACTCCTACGAGCAGTACTTC
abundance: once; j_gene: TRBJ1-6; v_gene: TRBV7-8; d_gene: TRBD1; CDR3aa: CASSLVSGGGSDSPLHF; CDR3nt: TGTGCCAGCAGCTTAGTGTCAGGGGGTGGGTCTGATTCACCCCTCCACTTT
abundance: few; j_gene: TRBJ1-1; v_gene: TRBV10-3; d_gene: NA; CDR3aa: CASSEQVGGPNEAFF; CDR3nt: TGTGCCAGCAGTGAGCAAGTAGGAGGGCCCAATGAAGCTTTCTTT
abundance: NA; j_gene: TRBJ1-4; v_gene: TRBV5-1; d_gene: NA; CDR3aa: CASSADRRFNEKLFF; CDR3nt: TGCGCCAGCAGCGCAGACAGGAGATTTAATGAAAAACTGTTTTTT
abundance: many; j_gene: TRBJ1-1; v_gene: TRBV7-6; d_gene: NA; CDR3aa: CASSVISGAAAEAFF; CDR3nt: TGTGCCAGCAGCGTTATTTCAGGGGCGGCGGCTGAAGCTTTCTTT